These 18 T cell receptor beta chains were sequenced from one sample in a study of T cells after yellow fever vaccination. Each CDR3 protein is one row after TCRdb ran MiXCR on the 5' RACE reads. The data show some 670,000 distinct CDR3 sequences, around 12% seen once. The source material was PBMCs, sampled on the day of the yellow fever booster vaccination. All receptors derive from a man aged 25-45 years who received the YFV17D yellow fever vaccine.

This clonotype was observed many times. The CDR3 spells CASSGQGFHEQYF. The CDR3 nucleotides read TGCGCCAGCAGTGGACAGGGGTTCCACGAGCAGTACTTC. The rearrangement uses TRBV5-1 and TRBJ2-7; 9 bases agree with TRBD1. Trimming cost V 5 bases and J 5 bases; bases outside gene matches: 5. Germline CDR1 SGHRS, CDR2 YFSETQ. The CDR3 spans 13 residues.

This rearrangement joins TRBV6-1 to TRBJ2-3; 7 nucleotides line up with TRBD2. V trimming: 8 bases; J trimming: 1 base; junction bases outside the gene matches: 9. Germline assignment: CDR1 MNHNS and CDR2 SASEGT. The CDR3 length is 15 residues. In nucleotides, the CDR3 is TGTGCCAGCGGAGAGGCGGGAGCAGGCACAGATACGCAGTATTTT. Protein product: CASGEAGAGTDTQYF.

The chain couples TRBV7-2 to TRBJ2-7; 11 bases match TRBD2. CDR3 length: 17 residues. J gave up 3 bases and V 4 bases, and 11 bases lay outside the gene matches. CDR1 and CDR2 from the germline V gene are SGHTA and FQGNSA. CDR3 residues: CASSSSFGLAGGYEQYF. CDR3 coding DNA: TGTGCCAGCAGCTCAAGCTTTGGTCTAGCGGGAGGCTACGAGCAGTACTTC.

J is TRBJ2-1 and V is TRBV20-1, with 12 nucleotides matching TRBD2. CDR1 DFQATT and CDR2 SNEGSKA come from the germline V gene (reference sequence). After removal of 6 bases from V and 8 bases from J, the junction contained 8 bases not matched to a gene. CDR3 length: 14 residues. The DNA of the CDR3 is TGCAGTGCGACCGCTAGCGGGAGGGCTTATGAGCAGTTCTTC. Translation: CSATASGRAYEQFF.

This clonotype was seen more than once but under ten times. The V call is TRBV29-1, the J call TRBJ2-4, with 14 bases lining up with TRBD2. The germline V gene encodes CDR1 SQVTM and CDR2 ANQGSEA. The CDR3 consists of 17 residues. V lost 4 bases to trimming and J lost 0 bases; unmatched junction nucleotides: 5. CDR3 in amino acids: CSVVGTSGGLAKNIQYF. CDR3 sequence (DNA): TGCAGCGTTGTCGGGACTAGCGGGGGTCTAGCCAAAAACATTCAGTACTTC.

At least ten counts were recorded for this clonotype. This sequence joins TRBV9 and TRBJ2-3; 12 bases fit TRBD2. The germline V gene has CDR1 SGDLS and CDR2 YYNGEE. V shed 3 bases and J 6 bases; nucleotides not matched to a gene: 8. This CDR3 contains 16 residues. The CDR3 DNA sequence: TGTGCCAGCAGCGCGGGACTAGCGGGCTCGATGGATACGCAGTATTTT. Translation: CASSAGLAGSMDTQYF. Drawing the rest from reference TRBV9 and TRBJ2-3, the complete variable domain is DSGVTQTPKHLITATGQRVTLRCSPRSGDLSVYWYQQSLDQGLQFLIQYYNGEERAKGNILERFSAQQFPDLHSELNLSSLELGDSALYFCASSAGLAGSMDTQYFGPGTRLTVL.

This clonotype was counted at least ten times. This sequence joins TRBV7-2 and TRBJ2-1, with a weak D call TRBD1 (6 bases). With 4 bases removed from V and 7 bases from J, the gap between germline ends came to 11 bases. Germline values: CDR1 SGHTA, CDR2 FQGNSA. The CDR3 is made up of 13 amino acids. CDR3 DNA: TGTGCCAGCAGCTACAAAGGGGGAAATGAGCAGTTCTTC. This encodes CASSYKGGNEQFF.

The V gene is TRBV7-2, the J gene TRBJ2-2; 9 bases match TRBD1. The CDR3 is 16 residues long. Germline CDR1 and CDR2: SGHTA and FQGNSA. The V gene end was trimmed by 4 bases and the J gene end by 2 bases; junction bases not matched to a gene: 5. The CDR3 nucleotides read TGTGCCAGCAGCTCGAGACAGGGGGGCAACACCGGGGAGCTGTTTTTT. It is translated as CASSSRQGGNTGELFF.

This CDR3 reads CASSPGTGITDTQYF. The CDR3 region has the DNA TGTGCCAGCTCACCGGGGACGGGAATCACAGATACGCAGTATTTT. This chain connects TRBV18 to TRBJ2-3, with D perhaps given as TRBD1 or TRBD2 (5 bases each). The V gene lost 3 bases and the J gene lost 2 bases, with 12 bases spanning the gap. The germline V gene encodes CDR1 KGHSH and CDR2 LQKENI. CDR3 length equals 15 residues.

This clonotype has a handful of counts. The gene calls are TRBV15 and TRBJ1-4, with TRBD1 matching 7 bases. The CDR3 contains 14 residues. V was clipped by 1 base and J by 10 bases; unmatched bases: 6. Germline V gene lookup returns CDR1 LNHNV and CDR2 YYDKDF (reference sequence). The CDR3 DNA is TGTGCCACCAGCAGAGTGACAGGGCAAGGAAAACTGTTTTTT. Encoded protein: CATSRVTGQGKLFF.

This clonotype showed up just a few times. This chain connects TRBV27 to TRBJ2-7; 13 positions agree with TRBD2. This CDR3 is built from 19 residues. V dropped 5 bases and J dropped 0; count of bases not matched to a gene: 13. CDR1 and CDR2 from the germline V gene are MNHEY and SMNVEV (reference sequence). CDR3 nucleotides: TGTGCCAGCAGTGCCCGACTAGCGGGAGGTCCGTTAAGCTCCTACGAGCAGTACTTC. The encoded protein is CASSARLAGGPLSSYEQYF.

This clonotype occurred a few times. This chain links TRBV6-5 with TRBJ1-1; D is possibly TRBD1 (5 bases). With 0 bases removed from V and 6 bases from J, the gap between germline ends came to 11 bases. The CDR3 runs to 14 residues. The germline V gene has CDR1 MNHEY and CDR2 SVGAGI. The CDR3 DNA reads TGTGCCAGCAGTTACTCGGGGACGGGACCTGAAGCTTTCTTT. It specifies CASSYSGTGPEAFF.

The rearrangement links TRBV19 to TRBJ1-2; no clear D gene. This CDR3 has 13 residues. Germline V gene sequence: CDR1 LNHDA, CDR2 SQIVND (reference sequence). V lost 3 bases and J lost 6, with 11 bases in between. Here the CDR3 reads CASSITSGNGYTF. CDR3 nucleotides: TGTGCCAGTAGTATTACATCGGGAAATGGCTACACCTTC.

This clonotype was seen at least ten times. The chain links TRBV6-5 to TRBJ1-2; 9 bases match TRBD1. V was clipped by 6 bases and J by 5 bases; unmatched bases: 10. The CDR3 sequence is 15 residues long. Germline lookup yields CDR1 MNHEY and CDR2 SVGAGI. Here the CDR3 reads CASRMDRGPLYGYTF. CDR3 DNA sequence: TGTGCCAGCAGGATGGACAGGGGACCTTTATATGGCTACACCTTC.

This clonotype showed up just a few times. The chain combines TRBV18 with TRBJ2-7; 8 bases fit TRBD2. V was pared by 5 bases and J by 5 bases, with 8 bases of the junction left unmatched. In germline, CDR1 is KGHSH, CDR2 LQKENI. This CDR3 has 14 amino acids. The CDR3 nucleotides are TGTGCCAGCTCATTCGAAGCGGGAGTAGACGAGCAGTACTTC. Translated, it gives CASSFEAGVDEQYF.

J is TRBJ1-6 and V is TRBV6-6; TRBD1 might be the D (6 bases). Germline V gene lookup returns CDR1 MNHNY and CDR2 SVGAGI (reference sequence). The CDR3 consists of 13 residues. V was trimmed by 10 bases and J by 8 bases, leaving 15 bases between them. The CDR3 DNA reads TGTGCCACTAGAGGGGGGGGTGATTCACCCCTCCACTTT. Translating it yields CATRGGGDSPLHF.

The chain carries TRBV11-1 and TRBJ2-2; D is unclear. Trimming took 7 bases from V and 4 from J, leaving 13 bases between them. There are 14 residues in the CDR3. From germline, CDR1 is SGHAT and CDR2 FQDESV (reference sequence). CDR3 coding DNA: TGTGCCAGCACCGCGGAGTGGGGCACCGGGGAGCTGTTTTTT. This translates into CASTAEWGTGELFF.

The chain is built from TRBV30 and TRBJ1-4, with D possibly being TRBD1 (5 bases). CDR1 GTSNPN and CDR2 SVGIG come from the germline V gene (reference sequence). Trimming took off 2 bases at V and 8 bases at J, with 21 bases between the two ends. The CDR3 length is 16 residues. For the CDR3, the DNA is TGTGCCTGGAGTCTTTCACCCGGGACCCCGAAGGAAAAACTGTTTTTT. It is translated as CAWSLSPGTPKEKLFF. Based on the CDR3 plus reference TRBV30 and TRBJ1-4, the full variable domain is SQTIHQWPATLVQPVGSPLSLECTVEGTSNPNLYWYRQAAGRGLQLLFYSVGIGQISSEVPQNLSASRPQDRQFILSSKKLLLSDSGFYLCAWSLSPGTPKEKLFFGSGTQLSVL.